The 23 T cell receptor beta chains listed next were all sequenced from one sample in a study of blood T cells in healthy people across ages. Next came a second PCR, run for about 6 to 11 cycles, which used a sample-barcoded 5' primer along with a J-beta primer mix. One entry per CDR3 protein, called by TCRdb with MiXCR from the 5' RACE reads. The data show 800,000 to 1,000,000 distinct CDR3 sequences, under 50% seen once. The specimen was blood. The receptors shown here come from a man aged 30-40 years in good health.

V usage is TRBV29-1 and J usage is TRBJ2-5; D tentatively fits TRBD1 or TRBD2 (5 bases each). The J call may be mistaken, given a closer DNA end match to TRBJ2-7. The CDR3 runs 14 residues. In germline, CDR1 is SQVTM, CDR2 ANQGSEA. The CDR3 here is CSVAPRDGTYEQYF. DNA of the CDR3: TGCAGCGTCGCTCCCCGGGACGGGACCTACGAGCAGTACTTC.

The chain uses TRBV10-3 and TRBJ2-3, with TRBD1 matching 9 bases. V was clipped by 4 bases and J by 3 bases; unmatched bases: 5. From germline, CDR1 is ENHRY and CDR2 SYGVKD. The CDR3 covers 15 residues. CDR3 DNA: TGTGCCATCAGTGGATCCGACAGGGGGACAGATACGCAGTATTTT. This gives the protein CAISGSDRGTDTQYF.

This clonotype was seen more than once but under ten times. The chain couples TRBV14 to TRBJ1-2, with TRBD1 matching over 7 bases. The CDR3 is made up of 17 amino acids. J was trimmed by 0 bases and V by 5 bases; bases with no gene match: 12. The germline V gene has CDR1 SGHDN and CDR2 FVKESK. This CDR3 is CASSARPGTDSNYGYTF. Here the CDR3 DNA reads TGTGCCAGCAGCGCACGCCCTGGGACAGATTCTAACTATGGCTACACCTTC.

V usage is TRBV29-1 and J usage is TRBJ2-1, with D perhaps matching TRBD1 or TRBD2 (6 bases each). The DNA end is a closer match to TRBJ2-7, so the J assignment may be wrong. The CDR3 contains 15 residues. Germline V gene lookup returns CDR1 SQVTM and CDR2 ANQGSEA. The CDR3 sequence is CSVALQGGSYNEQYF. CDR3 coding DNA: TGCAGCGTAGCCTTACAGGGAGGCTCCTACAATGAGCAGTACTTC.

This clonotype was picked up a small number of times. This chain uses TRBV3-1 with TRBJ1-1; no reliable D call. The germline V and J ends were trimmed by 3 bases and 3 bases, with 11 bases remaining between them. CDR3 length equals 14 residues. Germline V gene sequence: CDR1 LGHDT, CDR2 YNNKEL (reference sequence). The CDR3 loop reads CASSHRRGDTEAFF. CDR3 sequence (DNA): TGTGCCAGCAGCCATAGACGCGGGGACACTGAAGCTTTCTTT.

J is TRBJ2-7 and V is TRBV6-1; D possibly corresponds to TRBD1 (7 bases). The assigned J gene may be wrong: the sequence end matches TRBJ2-4 better. CDR1 MNHNS and CDR2 SASEGT come from the germline V gene. The CDR3 length is 15 residues. CDR3 sequence (DNA): TGTGCCAGCAGTCCCCCCCTGACAGGGAGGAACATTCAGTACTTC. It codes for CASSPPLTGRNIQYF.

J is TRBJ1-1 and V is TRBV15; TRBD1 matches 10 bases. This CDR3 has 15 amino acids. Per the germline V gene, CDR1 is LNHNV and CDR2 is YYDKDF (reference sequence). Trimming at V came to 5 bases and at J to 7 bases, leaving 10 bases not matched to a gene. This chain's CDR3 is CATSPRQGAGIEAFF. CDR3 nucleotide sequence: TGTGCCACCAGCCCGCGACAGGGGGCCGGGATTGAAGCTTTCTTT.

The chain uses TRBV29-1 and TRBJ1-5; 8 bases match TRBD1. The CDR3 is made up of 13 amino acids. Germline CDR1 is SQVTM and CDR2 is ANQGSEA. J gave up 7 bases and V 4 bases, and 6 bases lay outside the gene matches. The chain's CDR3 is CSVADRAEQPQHF. The CDR3 DNA sequence: TGCAGCGTTGCGGACAGGGCAGAACAGCCCCAGCATTTT.

V gene TRBV6-5 combines with J gene TRBJ2-7; possibly TRBD2 for D (7 bases). CDR1 is MNHEY, CDR2 SVGAGI, per germline. This CDR3 comprises 15 residues. V dropped 8 bases and J dropped 0 bases, with 17 bases sitting between them. The CDR3 bases are TGTGCCAGCGGGAGGGGGGGTTTTAGCTCCTACGAGCAGTACTTC. It codes for CASGRGGFSSYEQYF.

This chain links TRBV7-2 with TRBJ2-7; 7 nucleotides line up with TRBD2. With the DNA end fitting TRBJ2-5 better, the J assignment may be wrong. Germline CDR1 reads SGHTA; CDR2 reads FQGNSA. The CDR3 is 14 residues long. The DNA for the CDR3 is TGTGCCAGCAGCCCCGGACTAGAGGGTCAGACCCAGTACTTC. It is translated as CASSPGLEGQTQYF.

V gene TRBV7-2 combines with J gene TRBJ2-2; 10 bases line up with TRBD2. Unmatched junction bases numbered 9, after V lost 5 bases and J lost 6 bases. The CDR3 is 16 residues long. In germline, CDR1 is SGHTA, CDR2 FQGNSA. CDR3 bases: TGTGCCAGCAGCCCAGGATCTAGCGGGGGTCCCGGGGAGCTGTTTTTT. This sequence encodes CASSPGSSGGPGELFF.

The V and J genes are TRBV4-1 and TRBJ2-7; D is unclear. Germline V gives CDR1 MGHRA, CDR2 YSYEKL. This CDR3 comprises 14 residues. Trimming shortened V by 4 bases and J by 2 bases, and 12 bases separated the two germline ends. CDR3 in amino acids: CASSRPTQTYEQYF. CDR3 bases: TGCGCCAGCAGCCGCCCAACACAAACCTACGAGCAGTACTTC.

The chain has TRBV7-8 and TRBJ1-6; 8 bases are a match to TRBD1. After removal of 1 base from V and 10 bases from J, the junction contained 6 bases not matched to a gene. The germline gives CDR1 SGHVS, CDR2 FQNEAQ. The CDR3 runs to 15 residues. The CDR3 region is CASSLVGQGGSPLHF. As DNA, the CDR3 is TGTGCCAGCAGCTTAGTCGGACAGGGTGGGTCACCCCTCCACTTT.

Notes on this clonotype: One junction end disagrees with the germline gene, perhaps due to a read error. The chain uses TRBV7-2 and TRBJ1-2; 9 nucleotides align to TRBD1. The length of the CDR3 is 15 residues. Per germline, CDR1 SGHTA and CDR2 FQGNSA. CDR3 bases: TGTGCCGGCAGCTTAGTAACAGGGGGCGCAGATGGCTACACCTTC. Its translation is CAGSLVTGGADGYTF.

This clonotype was seen a few times. The V call is TRBV20-1, the J call TRBJ1-5; TRBD1 is a possible D gene (6 bases). This CDR3 is built from 15 residues. The germline CDR1 and CDR2 sequences are DFQATT and SNEGSKA (reference sequence). V was trimmed by 3 bases and J by 0 bases, leaving 12 bases between them. Here the CDR3 DNA reads TGCAGTGCTAGCGACGGGGGCACTAGCAATCAGCCCCAGCATTTT. Translating gives CSASDGGTSNQPQHF.

The chain couples TRBV6-1 to TRBJ1-1, with D possibly TRBD1 on 6 matching bases. This CDR3 contains 14 residues. V lost 4 bases and J 1 base, leaving 10 bases between the germline ends. Germline loops: CDR1 MNHNS, CDR2 SASEGT. DNA of the CDR3: TGTGCCAGCAGTGCCCCGGACAGGAACACTGAAGCTTTCTTT. Translating it yields CASSAPDRNTEAFF.

Concerning this clonotype: A clone one base away is much larger, so this may be a read error. The V call is TRBV5-1, the J call TRBJ2-7; a weak D match, TRBD1 (6 bases). The closer fit of TRBJ2-5 to the DNA end suggests the J call may be wrong. There are 14 residues in the CDR3. The germline gives CDR1 SGHRS, CDR2 YFSETQ. The chain's CDR3 is CANRQGTRQETQYF. DNA of the CDR3: TGCGCCAACAGGCAGGGGACGAGACAAGAGACCCAGTACTTC.

The rearrangement uses TRBV4-2 and TRBJ1-1; D possibly corresponds to TRBD1 (5 bases). The CDR3 sequence is 14 residues long. V lost 4 bases and J 6 bases, leaving 15 bases between the germline ends. CDR1 is LGHNA and CDR2 is YNFKEQ in the germline V gene. The CDR3 loop reads CASSPPGERAEAFF. The CDR3 DNA reads as TGTGCCAGCAGCCCCCCGGGGGAAAGGGCTGAAGCTTTCTTT.

This clonotype occurred a few times. V usage is TRBV9 and J usage is TRBJ2-1, with TRBD2 as a possible D gene (6 bases). V lost 0 bases, J lost 12 bases, and 10 bases lay in between. CDR1 is SGDLS and CDR2 is YYNGEE in the germline V gene. This CDR3 region has 12 residues. Written as DNA, the CDR3 is TGTGCCAGCAGCGTAGCTAGCGAACGGCAGTTCTTC. Translated, it gives CASSVASERQFF.

This clonotype has just a few counts. The V and J genes are TRBV2 and TRBJ2-4; 8 nucleotides match TRBD1. CDR1 and CDR2 (germline): SNHLY, FYNNEI. This CDR3 is 13 amino acids long. J was trimmed by 4 bases and V by 4 bases; bases with no gene match: 0. The chain's CDR3 is CASSGTGKNIQYF. CDR3 sequence (DNA): TGTGCCAGCAGTGGGACAGGGAAAAACATTCAGTACTTC.

Notes on this clonotype: One end of the junction is discordant with germline, which a read error may explain. The chain combines TRBV4-1 with TRBJ1-2; D ambiguous. Germline loops: CDR1 MGHRA, CDR2 YSYEKL. The length of the CDR3 is 15 residues. The CDR3 reads CASSHPGEGVYGCTF. In nucleotides, the CDR3 is TGCGCCAGCAGCCACCCCGGGGAGGGTGTCTATGGCTGCACCTTC.

On this clonotype: A junction boundary mismatches the germline segment, possibly from a read error. The chain combines TRBV20-1 with TRBJ2-2, with 7 positions matching TRBD1. The CDR3 spans 14 residues. Germline V gene sequence: CDR1 DFQATT, CDR2 SNEGSKA (reference sequence). The CDR3 here is CSARGQPHTGELFF. The CDR3, as DNA: TGTAGTGCTAGGGGGCAGCCTCACACCGGGGAGCTGTTTTTT.

This chain uses TRBV6-2 or TRBV6-3 with TRBJ2-7, with 7 nucleotides matching TRBD1. This CDR3 region has 16 residues. V lost 5 bases to trimming and J lost 4 bases; unmatched junction nucleotides: 14. In germline, CDR1 is MNHEY, CDR2 SVGEGT. The CDR3 sequence: CASSTASGQRIYEQYF. CDR3 nucleotide sequence: TGTGCCAGCAGTACCGCATCGGGACAGCGAATATACGAGCAGTACTTC.